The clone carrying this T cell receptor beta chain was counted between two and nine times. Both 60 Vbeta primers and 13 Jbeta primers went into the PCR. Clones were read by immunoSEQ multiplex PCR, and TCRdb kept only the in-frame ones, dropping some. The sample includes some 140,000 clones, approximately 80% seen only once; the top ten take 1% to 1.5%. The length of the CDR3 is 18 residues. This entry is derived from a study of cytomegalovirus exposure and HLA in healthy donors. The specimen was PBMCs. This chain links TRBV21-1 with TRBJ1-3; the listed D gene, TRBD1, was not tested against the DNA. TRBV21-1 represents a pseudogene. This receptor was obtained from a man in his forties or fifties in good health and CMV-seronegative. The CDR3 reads CASSKRDRGLLSGNTIYF. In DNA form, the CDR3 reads TGTGCCAGCAGCAAACGGGACAGGGGGTTATTGTCTGGAAACACCATATATTTT.